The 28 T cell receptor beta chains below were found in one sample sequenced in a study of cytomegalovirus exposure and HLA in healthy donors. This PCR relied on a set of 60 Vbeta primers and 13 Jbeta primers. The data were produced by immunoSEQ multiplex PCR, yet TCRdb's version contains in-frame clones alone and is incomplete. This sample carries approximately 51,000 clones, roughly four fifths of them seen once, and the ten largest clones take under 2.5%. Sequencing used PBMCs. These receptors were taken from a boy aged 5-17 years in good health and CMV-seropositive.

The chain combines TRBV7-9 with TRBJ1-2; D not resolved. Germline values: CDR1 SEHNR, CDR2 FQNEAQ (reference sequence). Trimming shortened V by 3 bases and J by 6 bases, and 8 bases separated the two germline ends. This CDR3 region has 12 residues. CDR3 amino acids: CASSFWGDGYTF. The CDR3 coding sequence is TGTGCCAGCAGCTTCTGGGGAGATGGCTACACCTTC.

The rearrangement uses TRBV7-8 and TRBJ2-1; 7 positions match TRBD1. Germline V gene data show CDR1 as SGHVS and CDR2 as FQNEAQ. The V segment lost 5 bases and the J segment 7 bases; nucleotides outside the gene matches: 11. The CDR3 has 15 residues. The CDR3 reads CASSPSHRGWNEQFF. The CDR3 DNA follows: TGTGCCAGCAGCCCATCTCACAGGGGTTGGAATGAGCAGTTCTTC. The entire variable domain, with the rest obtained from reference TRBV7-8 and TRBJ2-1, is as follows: GAGVSQSPRYKVAKRGQDVALRCDPISGHVSLFWYQQALGQGPEFLTYFQNEAQLDKSGLPSDRFFAERPEGSVSTLKIQRTQQEDSAVYLCASSPSHRGWNEQFFGPGTRLTVL.

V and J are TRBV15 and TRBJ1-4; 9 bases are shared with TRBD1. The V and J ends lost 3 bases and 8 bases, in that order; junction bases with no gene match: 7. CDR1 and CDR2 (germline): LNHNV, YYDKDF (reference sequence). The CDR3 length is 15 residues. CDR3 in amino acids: CATSRPQGAGEKLFF. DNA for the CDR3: TGTGCCACCAGCAGGCCACAGGGGGCTGGGGAAAAACTGTTTTTT.

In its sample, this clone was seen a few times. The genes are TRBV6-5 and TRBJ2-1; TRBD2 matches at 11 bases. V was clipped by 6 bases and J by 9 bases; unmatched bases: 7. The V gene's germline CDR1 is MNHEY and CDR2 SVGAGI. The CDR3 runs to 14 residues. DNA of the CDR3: TGTGCCAGCAGCACTAGCGGGGGCGAGGGTGAGCAGTTCTTC. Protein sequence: CASSTSGGEGEQFF.

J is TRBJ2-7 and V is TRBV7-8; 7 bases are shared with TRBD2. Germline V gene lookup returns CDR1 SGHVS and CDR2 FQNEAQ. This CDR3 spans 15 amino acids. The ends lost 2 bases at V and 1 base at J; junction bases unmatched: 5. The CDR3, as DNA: TGTGCCAGCAGCTTAAAGCGGGACTCGTCCTACGAGCAGTACTTC. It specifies CASSLKRDSSYEQYF.

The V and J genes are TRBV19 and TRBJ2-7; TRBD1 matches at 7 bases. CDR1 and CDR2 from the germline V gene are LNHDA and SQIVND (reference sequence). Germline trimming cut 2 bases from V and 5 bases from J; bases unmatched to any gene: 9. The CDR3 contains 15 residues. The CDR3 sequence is CASSIPNRGVDEQYF. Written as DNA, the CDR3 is TGTGCCAGTAGTATACCTAACAGGGGAGTAGACGAGCAGTACTTC. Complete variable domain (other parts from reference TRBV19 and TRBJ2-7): DGGITQSPKYLFRKEGQNVTLSCEQNLNHDAMYWYRQDPGQGLRLIYYSQIVNDFQKGDIAEGYSVSREKKESFPLTVTSAQKNPTAFYLCASSIPNRGVDEQYFGPGTRLTVT.

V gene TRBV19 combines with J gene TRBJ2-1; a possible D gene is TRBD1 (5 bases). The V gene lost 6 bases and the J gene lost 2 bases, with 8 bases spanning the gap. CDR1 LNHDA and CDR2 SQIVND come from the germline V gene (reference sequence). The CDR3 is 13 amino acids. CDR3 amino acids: CASSKQAYNEQFF. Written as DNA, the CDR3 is TGTGCCAGTAGCAAACAGGCCTACAATGAGCAGTTCTTC. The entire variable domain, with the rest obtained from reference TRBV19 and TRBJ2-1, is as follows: DGGITQSPKYLFRKEGQNVTLSCEQNLNHDAMYWYRQDPGQGLRLIYYSQIVNDFQKGDIAEGYSVSREKKESFPLTVTSAQKNPTAFYLCASSKQAYNEQFFGPGTRLTVL.

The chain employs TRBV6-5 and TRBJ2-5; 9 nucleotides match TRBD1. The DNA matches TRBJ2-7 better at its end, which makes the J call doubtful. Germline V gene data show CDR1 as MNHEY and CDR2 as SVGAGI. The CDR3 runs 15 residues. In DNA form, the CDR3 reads TGTGCCAGCAGAAGATCCGGGACAGGGTTTTACGAGCAGTACTTC. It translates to CASRRSGTGFYEQYF.

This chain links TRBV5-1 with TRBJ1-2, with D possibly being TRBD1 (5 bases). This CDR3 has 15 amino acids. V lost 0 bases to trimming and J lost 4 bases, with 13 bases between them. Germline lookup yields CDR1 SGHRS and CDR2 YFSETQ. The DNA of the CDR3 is TGCGCCAGCAGCTTGGAAGGTAGGGGAGGCTATGGCTACACCTTC. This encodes CASSLEGRGGYGYTF.

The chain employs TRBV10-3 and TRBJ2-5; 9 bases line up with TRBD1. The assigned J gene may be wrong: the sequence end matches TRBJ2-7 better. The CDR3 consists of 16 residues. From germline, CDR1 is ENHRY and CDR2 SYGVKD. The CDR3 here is CAISDVRTGDSYEQYF. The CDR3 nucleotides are TGTGCCATCAGTGACGTTAGGACAGGGGACTCCTACGAGCAGTACTTC.

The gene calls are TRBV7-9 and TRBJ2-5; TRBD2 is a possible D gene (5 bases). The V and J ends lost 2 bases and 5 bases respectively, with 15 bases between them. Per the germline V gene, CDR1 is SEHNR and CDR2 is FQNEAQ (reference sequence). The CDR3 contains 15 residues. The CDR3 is CASSLLRGYGETQYF. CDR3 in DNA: TGTGCCAGCAGCTTACTTCGGGGTTACGGGGAGACCCAGTACTTC.

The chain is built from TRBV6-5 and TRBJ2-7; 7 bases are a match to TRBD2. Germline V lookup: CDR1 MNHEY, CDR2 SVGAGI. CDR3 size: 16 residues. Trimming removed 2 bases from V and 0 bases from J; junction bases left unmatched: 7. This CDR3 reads CASSYVGEGSSYEQYF. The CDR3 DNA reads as TGTGCCAGCAGTTACGTTGGGGAGGGATCCTCCTACGAGCAGTACTTC.

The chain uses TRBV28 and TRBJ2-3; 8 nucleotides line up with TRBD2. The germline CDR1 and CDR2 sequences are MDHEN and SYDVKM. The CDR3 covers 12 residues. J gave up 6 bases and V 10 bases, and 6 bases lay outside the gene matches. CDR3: CAIAGGGDTQYF. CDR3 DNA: TGTGCCATTGCGGGGGGCGGGGATACGCAGTATTTT.

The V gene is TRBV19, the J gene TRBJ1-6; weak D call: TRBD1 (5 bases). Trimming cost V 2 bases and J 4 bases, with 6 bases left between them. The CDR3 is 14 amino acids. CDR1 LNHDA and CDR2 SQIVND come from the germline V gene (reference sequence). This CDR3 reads CASSISGYNSPLHF. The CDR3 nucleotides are TGTGCCAGTAGTATATCAGGGTATAATTCACCCCTCCACTTT.

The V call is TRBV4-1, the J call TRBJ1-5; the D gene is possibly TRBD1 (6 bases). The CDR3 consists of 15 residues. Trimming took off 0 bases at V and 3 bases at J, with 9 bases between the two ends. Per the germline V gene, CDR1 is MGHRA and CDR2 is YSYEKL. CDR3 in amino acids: CASSQDRGNNQPQHF. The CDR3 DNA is TGCGCCAGCAGCCAAGACAGGGGAAACAATCAGCCCCAGCATTTT.

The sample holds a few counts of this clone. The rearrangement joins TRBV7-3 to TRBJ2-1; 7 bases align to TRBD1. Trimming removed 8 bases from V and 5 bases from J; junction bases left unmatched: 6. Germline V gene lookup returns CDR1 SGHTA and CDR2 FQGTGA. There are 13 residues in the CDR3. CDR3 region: CASSRDRDNEQFF. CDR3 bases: TGTGCCAGCTCCCGGGACAGAGACAATGAGCAGTTCTTC.

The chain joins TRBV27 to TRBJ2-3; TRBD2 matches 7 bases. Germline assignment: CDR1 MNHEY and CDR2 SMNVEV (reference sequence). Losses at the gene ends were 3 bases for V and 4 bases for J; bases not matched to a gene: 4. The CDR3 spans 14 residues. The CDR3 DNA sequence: TGTGCCAGCAGTTTCGCGGGGGACTCAGATACGCAGTATTTT. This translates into CASSFAGDSDTQYF.

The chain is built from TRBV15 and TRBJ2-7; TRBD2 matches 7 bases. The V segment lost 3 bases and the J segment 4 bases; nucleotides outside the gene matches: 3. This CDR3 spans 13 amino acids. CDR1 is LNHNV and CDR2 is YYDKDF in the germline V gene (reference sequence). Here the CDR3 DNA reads TGTGCCACCAGCAGGATGGGGGGGTACGAGCAGTACTTC. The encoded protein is CATSRMGGYEQYF.

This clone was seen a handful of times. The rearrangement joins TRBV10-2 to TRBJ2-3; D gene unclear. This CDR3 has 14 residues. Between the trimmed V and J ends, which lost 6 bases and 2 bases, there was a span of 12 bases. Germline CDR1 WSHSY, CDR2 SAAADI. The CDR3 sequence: CASSSFLSTDTQYF. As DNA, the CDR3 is TGCGCCAGCAGCTCCTTCCTATCCACAGATACGCAGTATTTT.

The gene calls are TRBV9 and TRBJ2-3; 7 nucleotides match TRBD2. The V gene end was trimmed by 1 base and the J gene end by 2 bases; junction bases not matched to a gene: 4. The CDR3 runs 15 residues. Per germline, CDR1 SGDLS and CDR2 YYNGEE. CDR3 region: CASSVRGDPTDTQYF. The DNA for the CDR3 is TGTGCCAGCAGCGTACGGGGGGATCCCACAGATACGCAGTATTTT.

The CDR3, as DNA: TGTGCCAGCAGCGTAGGAGGGCGTGGGGCCAACGTCCTGACTTTC. Translation gives CASSVGGRGANVLTF. The chain uses TRBV9 and TRBJ2-6; D possibly corresponds to TRBD2 (5 bases). This CDR3 comprises 15 residues. V dropped 0 bases and J dropped 3 bases, with 7 bases sitting between them. The germline V gene has CDR1 SGDLS and CDR2 YYNGEE.

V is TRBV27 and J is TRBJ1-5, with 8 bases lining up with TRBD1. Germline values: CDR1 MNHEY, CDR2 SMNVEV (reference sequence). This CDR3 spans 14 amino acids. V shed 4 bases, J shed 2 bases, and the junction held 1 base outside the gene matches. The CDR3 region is CASSWTGRNQPQHF. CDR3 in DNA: TGTGCCAGCAGTTGGACAGGGCGCAATCAGCCCCAGCATTTT.

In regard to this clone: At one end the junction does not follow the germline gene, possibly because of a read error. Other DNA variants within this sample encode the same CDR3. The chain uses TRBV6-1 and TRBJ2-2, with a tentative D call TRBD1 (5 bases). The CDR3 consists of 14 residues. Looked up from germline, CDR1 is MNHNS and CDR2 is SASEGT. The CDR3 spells CASSEGVGTGELFF. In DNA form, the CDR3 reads TGTGCTAGCAGTGAAGGGGTCGGGACCGGGGAGCTGTTTTTT.

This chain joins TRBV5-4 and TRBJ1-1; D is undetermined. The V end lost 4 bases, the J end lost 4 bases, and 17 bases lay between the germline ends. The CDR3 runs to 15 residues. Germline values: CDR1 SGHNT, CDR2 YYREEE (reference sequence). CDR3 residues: CASSLEQIRGTEAFF. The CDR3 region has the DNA TGTGCCAGCAGCCTCGAGCAGATACGGGGCACTGAAGCTTTCTTT.

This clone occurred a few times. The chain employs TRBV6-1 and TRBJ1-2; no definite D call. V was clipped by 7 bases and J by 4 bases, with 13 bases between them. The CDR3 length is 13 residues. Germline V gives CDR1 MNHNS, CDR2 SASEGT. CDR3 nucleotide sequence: TGTGCCAGCACGGAGAGTAACCTCTATGGCTACACCTTC. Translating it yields CASTESNLYGYTF.

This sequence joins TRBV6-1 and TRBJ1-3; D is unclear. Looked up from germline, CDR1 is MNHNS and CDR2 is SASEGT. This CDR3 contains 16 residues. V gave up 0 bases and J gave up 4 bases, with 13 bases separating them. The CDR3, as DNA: TGTGCCAGCAGTGAAGCGCTCGCGGGAGCGGGAAACACCATATATTTT. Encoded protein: CASSEALAGAGNTIYF.

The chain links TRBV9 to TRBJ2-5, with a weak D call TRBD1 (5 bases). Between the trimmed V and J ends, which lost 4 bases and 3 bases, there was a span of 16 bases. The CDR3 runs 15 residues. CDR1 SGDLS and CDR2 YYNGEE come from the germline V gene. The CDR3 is CASSSPGQEEETQYF. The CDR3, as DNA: TGTGCCAGCAGCTCCCCCGGACAAGAAGAAGAGACCCAGTACTTC. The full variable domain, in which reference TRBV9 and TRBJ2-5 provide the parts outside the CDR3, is DSGVTQTPKHLITATGQRVTLRCSPRSGDLSVYWYQQSLDQGLQFLIQYYNGEERAKGNILERFSAQQFPDLHSELNLSSLELGDSALYFCASSSPGQEEETQYFGPGTRLLVL.

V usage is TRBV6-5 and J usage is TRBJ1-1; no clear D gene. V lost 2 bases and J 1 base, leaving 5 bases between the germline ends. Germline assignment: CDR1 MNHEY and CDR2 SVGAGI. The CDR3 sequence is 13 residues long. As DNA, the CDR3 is TGTGCCAGCAGTTACGAGGAGAACACTGAAGCTTTCTTT. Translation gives CASSYEENTEAFF.